The rows below give T cell receptor beta chains drawn from one sample of a study of blood T cell repertoires in COVID-19. This table comes from immunoSEQ multiplex PCR, and its TCRdb copy is limited to in-frame clones, with some not included. Of roughly 230,000 clones listed, 90% were seen once; the top ten hold 2.1%. Sequenced sample: peripheral blood. The receptors shown here come from a woman aged 60-70 years with COVID-19, enrolled during active disease. Each CDR3 is given with its conserved first and last residue. A D gene is named only where the DNA matches it firmly. Size values are once, few and many counts, or a class for expanded clones, and some rows have none.

V gene,J gene,D gene,clone size,CDR3 protein,CDR3 DNA
TRBV11-3,TRBJ2-1,TRBD2,.,CASSLRSAGGSYNEQFF,TGTGCCAGCAGCTTAAGGTCGGCGGGGGGGTCCTACAATGAGCAGTTCTTC
TRBV11-2,TRBJ2-7,TRBD1,.,CASSLPGQGTYEQYF,TGTGCCAGCAGCCTCCCGGGACAGGGTACCTACGAGCAGTACTTC
TRBV3-1/TRBV3-2,TRBJ1-1,TRBD1,.,CASSGQADTEAFF,TGTGCCAGCAGCGGACAGGCGGACACTGAAGCTTTCTTT
TRBV7-2,TRBJ1-2,TRBD1,.,CASSLVGQGSYGYTF,TGTGCCAGCAGCTTAGTGGGACAGGGGAGCTATGGCTACACCTTC
TRBV7-9,TRBJ2-7,.,.,CASSLGGFPTWEQYF,TGTGCCAGCAGCTTAGGAGGTTTCCCGACGTGGGAGCAGTACTTC
TRBV4-3,TRBJ1-4,.,once,CASSQDAGTNEKLFF,TGCGCCAGCAGCCAAGATGCCGGGACAAACGAAAAACTGTTTTTT
TRBV6-5,TRBJ1-6,.,.,CASSYDGRTSSPLHF,TGTGCCAGCAGTTACGATGGGAGGACGAGTTCACCCCTCCACTTT
TRBV19,TRBJ2-1,.,once,CASRSLPLYNEQFF,TGTGCCAGTAGGTCTCTACCGCTCTACAATGAGCAGTTCTTC
TRBV9,TRBJ2-5,.,.,CASSVQGTQETQYF,TGTGCCAGCAGCGTACAGGGAACCCAAGAGACCCAGTACTTC
TRBV7-3,TRBJ2-3,.,.,CASSLDRLSTDTQYF,TGTGCCAGCAGCTTAGACAGGCTAAGCACAGATACGCAGTATTTT
TRBV10-3,TRBJ1-4,TRBD1,.,CATSRDRGQEEKLFF,TGTGCCACCAGTAGGGACAGGGGACAAGAGGAAAAACTGTTTTTT
TRBV19,TRBJ1-4,.,.,CASSIGQGLNEKLFF,TGTGCCAGTAGTATCGGTCAGGGCCTTAATGAAAAACTGTTTTTT
TRBV15,TRBJ1-2,.,once,CATSKQVGGSGLGYTF,TGTGCCACCAGCAAGCAGGTTGGTGGTTCAGGTCTTGGCTACACCTTC
TRBV2,TRBJ2-5,TRBD1,.,CASTRDRGRETQYF,TGTGCCAGCACTAGAGACAGGGGGAGGGAGACCCAGTACTTC
TRBV6-4,TRBJ1-5,.,.,CASSESPGGNQPQHF,TGTGCCAGCAGTGAGTCCCCAGGGGGCAATCAGCCCCAGCATTTT
TRBV9,TRBJ2-7,TRBD1,.,CASSWKRATGGQLTSYEQYF,TGTGCCAGCAGCTGGAAAAGGGCGACAGGGGGCCAACTAACCTCCTACGAGCAGTACTTC
TRBV5-1,TRBJ2-3,TRBD2,.,CASSLASGGPTDTQYF,TGCGCCAGCAGCTTGGCTAGCGGGGGGCCCACAGATACGCAGTATTTT
TRBV7-6,TRBJ2-6,.,.,CASSLRRDPGANVLTF,TGTGCCAGCAGCTTAAGGAGGGACCCTGGGGCCAACGTCCTGACTTTC
TRBV28,TRBJ1-5,.,.,CASSFGQQYQPQHF,TGTGCCAGCAGTTTCGGACAGCAGTATCAGCCCCAGCATTTT
TRBV2,TRBJ1-5,.,.,CASSETVGQRNQPQHF,TGTGCCAGCAGTGAAACGGTGGGTCAGCGAAATCAGCCCCAGCATTTT
TRBV7-2,TRBJ1-1,TRBD1,.,CASSPPGQKNTEAFF,TGTGCCAGCAGCCCCCCGGGACAGAAGAACACTGAAGCTTTCTTT
TRBV4-1,TRBJ1-1,.,few,CASSQQRRLALDTEAFF,TGCGCCAGCAGCCAACAGAGGCGCTTGGCACTCGACACTGAAGCTTTCTTT
TRBV27,TRBJ2-7,.,.,CASSLSWQGGYEQYF,TGTGCCAGCAGTTTATCGTGGCAGGGGGGCTACGAGCAGTACTTC
TRBV2,TRBJ2-7,.,.,CASTLDSSASYEQYF,TGTGCCAGCACCCTGGACAGCTCAGCCTCCTACGAGCAGTACTTC
TRBV5-1,TRBJ1-2,TRBD1,.,CASSLDAGGATVVGYTF,TGCGCCAGCAGCTTGGATGCAGGGGGCGCGACAGTGGTTGGCTACACCTTC
TRBV7-2,TRBJ2-7,.,.,CASSLLGGEQYF,TGTGCCAGCAGCTTATTAGGAGGCGAGCAGTACTTC